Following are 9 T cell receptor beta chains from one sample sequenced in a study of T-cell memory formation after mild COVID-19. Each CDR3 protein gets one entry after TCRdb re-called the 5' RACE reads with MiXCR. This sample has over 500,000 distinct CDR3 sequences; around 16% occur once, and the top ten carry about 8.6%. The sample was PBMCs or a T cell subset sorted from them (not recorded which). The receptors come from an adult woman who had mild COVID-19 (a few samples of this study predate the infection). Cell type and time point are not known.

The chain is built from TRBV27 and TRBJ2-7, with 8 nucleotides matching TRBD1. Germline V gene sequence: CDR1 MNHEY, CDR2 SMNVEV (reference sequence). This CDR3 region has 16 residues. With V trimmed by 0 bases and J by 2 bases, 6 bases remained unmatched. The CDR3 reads CASSLSLGQVAYEQYF. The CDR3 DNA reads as TGTGCCAGCAGTTTATCCCTGGGACAGGTAGCCTACGAGCAGTACTTC.

The CDR3 loop reads CASSLRTGPNTEAFF. CDR3 sequence (DNA): TGTGCCAGCAGCCTCCGGACAGGCCCTAACACTGAAGCTTTCTTT. The chain combines TRBV9 with TRBJ1-1; 7 nucleotides align to TRBD1. Germline V gives CDR1 SGDLS, CDR2 YYNGEE. V was clipped by 4 bases and J by 2 bases; unmatched bases: 8. The CDR3 contains 15 residues.

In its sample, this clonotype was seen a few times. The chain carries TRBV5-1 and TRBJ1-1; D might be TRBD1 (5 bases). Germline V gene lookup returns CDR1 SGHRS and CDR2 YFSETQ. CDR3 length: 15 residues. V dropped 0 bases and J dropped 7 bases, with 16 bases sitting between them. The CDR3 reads CASSLEGRTAIEAFF. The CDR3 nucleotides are TGCGCCAGCAGCTTGGAGGGACGGACCGCGATTGAAGCTTTCTTT.

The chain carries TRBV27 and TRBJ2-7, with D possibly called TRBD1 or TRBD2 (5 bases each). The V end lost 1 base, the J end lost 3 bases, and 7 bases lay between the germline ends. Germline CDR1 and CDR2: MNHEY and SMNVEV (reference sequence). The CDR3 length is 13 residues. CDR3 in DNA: TGTGCCAGCAGTTTATTTGGGGGCTACGAGCAGTACTTC. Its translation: CASSLFGGYEQYF.

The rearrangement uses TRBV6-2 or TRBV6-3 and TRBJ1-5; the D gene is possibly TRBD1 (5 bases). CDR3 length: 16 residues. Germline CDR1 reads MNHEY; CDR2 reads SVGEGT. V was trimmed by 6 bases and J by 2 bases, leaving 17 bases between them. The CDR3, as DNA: TGTGCCAGCAGCCCGGGGGGTGCTTTTGGCAATCAGCCCCAGCATTTT. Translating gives CASSPGGAFGNQPQHF.

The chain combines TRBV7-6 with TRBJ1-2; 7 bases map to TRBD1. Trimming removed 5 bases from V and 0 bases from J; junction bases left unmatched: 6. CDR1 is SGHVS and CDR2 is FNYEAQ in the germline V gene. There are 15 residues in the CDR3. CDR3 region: CASSLGGPANYGYTF. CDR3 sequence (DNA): TGTGCCAGCAGCCTAGGGGGCCCAGCTAACTATGGCTACACCTTC.

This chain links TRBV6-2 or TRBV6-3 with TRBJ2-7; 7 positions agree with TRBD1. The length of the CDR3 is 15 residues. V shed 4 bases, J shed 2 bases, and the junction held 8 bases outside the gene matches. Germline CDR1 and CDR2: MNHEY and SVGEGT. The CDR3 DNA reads TGTGCCAGCAGTTTCCAGACAGGGTCAACCTACGAGCAGTACTTC. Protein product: CASSFQTGSTYEQYF.

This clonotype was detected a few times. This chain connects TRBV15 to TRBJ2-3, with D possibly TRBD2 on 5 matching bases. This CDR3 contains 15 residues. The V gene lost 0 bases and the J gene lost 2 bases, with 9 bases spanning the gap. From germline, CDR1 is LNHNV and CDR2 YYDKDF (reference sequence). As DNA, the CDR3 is TGTGCCACCAGCAGAGATAGGAGGTACACAGATACGCAGTATTTT. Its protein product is CATSRDRRYTDTQYF.

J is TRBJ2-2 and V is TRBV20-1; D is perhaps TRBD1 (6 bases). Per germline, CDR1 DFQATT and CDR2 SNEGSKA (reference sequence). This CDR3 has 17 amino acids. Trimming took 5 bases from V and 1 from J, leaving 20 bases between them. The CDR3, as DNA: TGCAGTGCTCACCTCAGGGGTGATCTGTTGAACACCGGGGAGCTGTTTTTT. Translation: CSAHLRGDLLNTGELFF.